The rows below give T cell receptor beta chains drawn from one sample of a study of a mutant IDH1 vaccine in newly diagnosed glioma. For these receptors, no antigen is known. Repertoires were generated with immunoSEQ multiplex PCR, while TCRdb's copy carries only in-frame clones and drops some. The data show 100,000 to 150,000 clones, roughly 75% seen once. This specimen consisted of PBMCs, obtained from a glioma patient whose treatment included an IDH1 peptide vaccine. The receptors stem from a man aged 40-49 years with glioma. CDR3s include the opening cysteine and the closing phenylalanine or tryptophan. A D gene is named only where the DNA matches it firmly. Only some rows state a clone size, as once, few, many or a class for expanded clones.

v_gene	j_gene	d_gene	len	abundance	CDR3aa	CDR3nt
TRBV29-1	TRBJ1-4	-	14	few	CSVSGGQGSEKLFF	TGCAGCGTCTCCGGAGGGCAGGGGTCGGAAAAACTGTTTTTT
TRBV5-1	TRBJ2-7	TRBD2	17	-	CASSPGLAGGYVYEQYF	TGCGCCAGCAGCCCTGGACTAGCGGGAGGGTACGTCTACGAGCAGTACTTC
TRBV7-2	TRBJ2-4	TRBD2	18	-	CASSLAVLAGWAKNIQYF	TGTGCCAGCAGCTTAGCTGTACTAGCGGGGTGGGCCAAAAACATTCAGTACTTC
TRBV27	TRBJ2-7	-	13	-	CASSLDYRYEQYF	TGTGCCAGCAGTTTGGACTACCGATACGAGCAGTACTTC
TRBV2	TRBJ1-2	-	13	-	CASSVKGGYGYTF	TGTGCCAGCAGTGTAAAGGGGGGCTATGGCTACACCTTC
TRBV7-9	TRBJ1-3	-	17	-	CASSHPGTSRSGNTIYF	TGTGCCAGCAGCCACCCTGGGACATCCCGCTCTGGAAACACCATATATTTT
TRBV5-5	TRBJ2-2	TRBD1	17	-	CASTVLPQGAGTGELFF	TGTGCCAGCACGGTTTTACCGCAGGGGGCGGGCACCGGGGAGCTGTTTTTT
TRBV10-3	TRBJ2-1	-	14	once	CAISESMAYNEQFF	TGTGCCATCAGTGAGTCGATGGCGTACAATGAGCAGTTCTTC
TRBV14	TRBJ2-3	-	14	-	CASSLQATSSAQYF	TGTGCCAGCAGCCTTCAAGCTACGAGTTCGGCGCAGTATTTT
TRBV19	TRBJ2-1	-	15	-	CASSISGSSYNEQFF	TGTGCCAGTAGTATAAGCGGTAGCTCCTACAATGAGCAGTTCTTC
TRBV6-6	TRBJ2-3	-	14	-	CASRTHRVPDTQYF	TGTGCCAGCAGGACCCACAGGGTTCCAGATACGCAGTATTTT
TRBV7-9	TRBJ2-1	TRBD2	16	-	CASSSGLAGGGSEQFF	TGTGCCAGCAGCTCGGGACTAGCGGGGGGCGGTAGTGAGCAGTTCTTC
TRBV28	TRBJ1-5	-	14	-	CASSMRQSNQPQHF	TGTGCCAGCAGTATGAGACAGAGCAATCAGCCCCAGCATTTT
TRBV4-2	TRBJ1-4	-	14	-	CASSLSMDSEKLFF	TGTGCCAGCAGCTTGAGTATGGATTCTGAAAAACTGTTTTTT
TRBV27	TRBJ2-4	-	14	once	CASSQVQNPAIQYF	TGTGCCAGCAGTCAGGTCCAAAATCCGGCCATTCAGTACTTC
TRBV19	TRBJ1-1	-	15	-	CASSPRGRMSTEAFF	TGTGCCAGTAGTCCCCGGGGACGAATGAGCACTGAAGCTTTCTTT
TRBV7-9	TRBJ2-7	TRBD1	16	-	CASSLVPGQGTNEQYF	TGTGCCAGCAGCTTAGTCCCGGGACAGGGGACCAACGAGCAGTACTTC
TRBV7-2	TRBJ2-3	-	13	-	CASSGSLGDTQYF	TGTGCCAGCAGTGGCAGTCTGGGGGATACGCAGTATTTT
TRBV5-1	TRBJ2-1	TRBD2	14	few	CASSGGVSYNEQFF	TGCGCCAGCAGCGGGGGGGTCTCCTACAATGAGCAGTTCTTC
TRBV30	TRBJ2-2	-	15	-	CAWSPNLANTGELFF	TGTGCCTGGAGCCCGAACTTAGCGAACACCGGGGAGCTGTTTTTT
TRBV2	TRBJ1-3	TRBD1	14	-	CAGSTGDSGNTIYF	TGTGCCGGAAGCACAGGGGACTCTGGAAACACCATATATTTT
TRBV5-1	TRBJ2-2	-	15	few	CASSFNGVETGELFF	TGCGCCAGCAGCTTTAACGGAGTGGAAACCGGGGAGCTGTTTTTT
TRBV25-1	TRBJ2-1	-	13	-	CASSEYNRNEQFF	TGTGCCAGCAGTGAATATAACAGGAATGAGCAGTTCTTC
TRBV28	TRBJ2-3	-	16	-	CASSLGMDLFTDTQYF	TGTGCCAGCAGTTTAGGGATGGATCTTTTCACAGATACGCAGTATTTT
TRBV5-1	TRBJ1-2	-	12	-	CASSASDYGYTF	TGCGCCAGCAGCGCAAGCGACTATGGCTACACCTTC
TRBV10-3	TRBJ1-2	-	10	-	CAIRDSGYTF	TGTGCCATCAGGGACTCTGGCTACACCTTC
TRBV5-1	TRBJ2-5	-	18	-	CASSLGRTSDSQGETQYF	TGCGCCAGCAGCTTGGGGCGGACTTCGGACTCTCAGGGGGAGACCCAGTACTTC
TRBV27	TRBJ1-1	TRBD1	12	few	CASSWRQGEAFF	TGTGCCAGCAGTTGGAGACAGGGGGAAGCTTTCTTT
TRBV6-5	TRBJ1-2	-	14	-	CASSHETGGPGYTF	TGTGCCAGCAGTCACGAGACAGGAGGGCCTGGCTACACCTTC
TRBV6-5	TRBJ1-1	-	13	-	CASSYSTHTEAFF	TGTGCCAGCAGTTACTCAACACACACTGAAGCTTTCTTT
TRBV5-4	TRBJ1-1	-	15	-	CASSSFGGRTTEAFF	TGTGCCAGCAGCTCGTTCGGGGGGCGCACCACTGAAGCTTTCTTT
TRBV9	TRBJ2-3	-	15	many	CASSVGVDSTDTQYF	TGTGCCAGCAGCGTAGGGGTCGACAGCACAGATACGCAGTATTTT
TRBV9	TRBJ2-1	TRBD2	16	-	CASSKGTSGGNNEQFF	TGTGCCAGCAGCAAAGGGACCAGCGGGGGGAACAATGAGCAGTTCTTC
TRBV18	TRBJ2-1	TRBD2	16	-	CASSPITSGIRNEQFF	TGTGCCAGCTCACCCATTACTAGCGGGATTAGGAATGAGCAGTTCTTC
TRBV7-3	TRBJ1-5	-	13	-	CASSLFAGKPQHF	TGTGCCAGCAGCTTATTTGCGGGGAAGCCCCAGCATTTT
TRBV10-3	TRBJ2-5	-	13	-	CAIRDGGQETQYF	TGTGCCATCAGGGACGGGGGCCAAGAGACCCAGTACTTC
TRBV10-3	TRBJ2-1	-	13	-	CAISEGRSNEQFF	TGTGCCATCAGTGAGGGCAGGTCCAATGAGCAGTTCTTC
TRBV4-1	TRBJ2-7	-	16	-	CASSHGPGPGIREQYF	TGCGCCAGCAGCCACGGACCGGGACCGGGGATTCGGGAGCAGTACTTC
TRBV11-2	TRBJ2-3	TRBD2	15	-	CASSLQLRGGRTQYF	TGTGCCAGCAGCCTTCAGTTGCGGGGGGGCCGTACGCAGTATTTT
TRBV30	TRBJ1-2	TRBD1	18	-	CAWSPQPPGQGYAHGYTF	TGTGCCTGGAGTCCCCAACCCCCGGGACAGGGGTACGCCCATGGCTACACCTTC
TRBV30	TRBJ1-5	TRBD1	13	few	CAWSKTGVQPQHF	TGTGCCTGGTCGAAGACAGGGGTTCAGCCCCAGCATTTT
TRBV12-5	TRBJ1-3	-	15	-	CASGLTGGAGNTIYF	TGTGCTAGTGGTTTGACGGGAGGTGCTGGAAACACCATATATTTT
TRBV30	TRBJ2-7	TRBD2	14	-	CAWRAGGQYYEQYF	TGTGCCTGGAGGGCGGGGGGGCAGTACTACGAGCAGTACTTC
TRBV6-6	TRBJ1-2	-	14	-	CASSYSTRQETNTF	TGTGCCAGCAGTTACTCGACAAGGCAGGAGACCAATACCTTC
TRBV4-3	TRBJ2-1	-	16	-	CASSRRSGTGNNEQFF	TGCGCCAGCAGCCGCCGATCCGGGACGGGCAACAATGAGCAGTTCTTC
TRBV29-1	TRBJ1-1	-	14	-	CSVEGPLRRAEAFF	TGCAGCGTTGAAGGGCCGCTCCGGCGGGCTGAAGCTTTCTTT
TRBV6-5	TRBJ2-2	-	16	-	CASSYSGGWNTGELFF	TGTGCCAGCAGTTACTCAGGGGGGTGGAACACCGGGGAGCTGTTTTTT
TRBV5-4	TRBJ2-2	TRBD2	16	-	CASSPEGRERTGELFF	TGTGCCAGCAGCCCCGAAGGGCGGGAGCGCACCGGGGAGCTGTTTTTT
TRBV30	TRBJ2-7	-	12	once	CAWSGRYYEQYF	TGTGCCTGGAGCGGGCGGTACTACGAGCAGTACTTC